Listed below are T cell receptor beta chains from one sample, sequenced in a study of T cells in Graves' hyperthyroidism and ophthalmopathy. TCRdb re-called the multiplex PCR reads through MiXCR, storing one row per CDR3 protein. The sample holds roughly 720,000 distinct CDR3 sequences; about 18% are singletons and the top ten take around a sixth. Material for sequencing was blood. These receptors were collected from a man aged 45-65 years with Graves' hyperthyroidism. The CDR3 runs from the conserved cysteine through the conserved F or W. The D gene is left open where the match is weak. Clone size, where shown, is once, few, many, or a class for clones that have expanded.

j_call d_call clone_size v_call cdr3_nt cdr3_aa
TRBJ2-1 TRBD2 few TRBV19 TGTGCCACGGGGAGACTAGCGGGTACCAATGAGCAGTTCTTC CATGRLAGTNEQFF
TRBJ1-2 . few TRBV18 TGTGCCAGCTCACCCACCAGGGATATGGTCTACGGCTACACCTTC CASSPTRDMVYGYTF
TRBJ1-2 . . TRBV18 TGTGCCAGCTCACCTCGGACAGAGGACTATGGCTACACCTTC CASSPRTEDYGYTF
TRBJ2-3 TRBD2 . TRBV7-9 TGTGCCAGCAGCCCCTACGGGGGGGCCCAACCCACAGATACGCAGTATTTT CASSPYGGAQPTDTQYF
TRBJ2-3 . . TRBV19 TGTGCCAGTAGTATAGGTCGCACAGATACGCAGTATTTT CASSIGRTDTQYF
TRBJ2-4 TRBD2 many TRBV2 TGTGCCAGCAGTCCCTCCCCGGGACTAGCGGGAGTTCAGTACTTC CASSPSPGLAGVQYF
TRBJ2-7 . . TRBV5-6 TGTGCCAGCAGCTTGGGACCATCCCTCGAGCAGTACTTC CASSLGPSLEQYF
TRBJ2-7 TRBD2 . TRBV7-2 TGTGCCAGCAGCTTAGCGCGGGGGGACAAAGGCTTCGAGCAGTACTTC CASSLARGDKGFEQYF
TRBJ1-4 TRBD1 many TRBV12-3/TRBV12-4 TGTGCCAGCAGCTCCGGGACAGGGGGCTTTTTAGGAAAACTGTTTTTT CASSSGTGGFLGKLFF
TRBJ2-7 . many TRBV5-1 TGCGCCAGCAGCTTGGCGGACGAGCAGTACTTC CASSLADEQYF
TRBJ1-3 . . TRBV30 TGTGCCTGGAGTACCATCTTTTCAGGGGTCTCTGGAAACACCATATATTTT CAWSTIFSGVSGNTIYF
TRBJ1-4 . few TRBV3-2 TGTGCCAGCAGCCAAACCGGGGCAGTGGAAAAACTGTTTTTT CASSQTGAVEKLFF
TRBJ2-1 . many TRBV28 TGTGCCAGCAGTTTGCCCTCAGTCCCGAGGCACTCCTACAATGAGCAGTTCTTC CASSLPSVPRHSYNEQFF
TRBJ1-3 . . TRBV29-1 TGCAGCGTTGAAGATATGGGAACTGGCTCTGGAAACACCATATATTTT CSVEDMGTGSGNTIYF
TRBJ1-2 . many TRBV28 TGTGCCAGCAGTAGTCAGGGGAACGGCGACTATGGCTACACCTTC CASSSQGNGDYGYTF
TRBJ2-2 . . TRBV12-5 TGTGCTAGTGGTTTGCAGAGTAACACCGGGGAGCTGTTTTTT CASGLQSNTGELFF
TRBJ2-2 . . TRBV6-1 TGTGCCAGCAGTAATCTCAGGGCCGGGGAGCTGTTTTTT CASSNLRAGELFF
TRBJ1-1 . few TRBV28 TGTGCCAGCAGTTTTTGGGCGGGGGCCCCTGAAGCTTTCTTT CASSFWAGAPEAFF
TRBJ2-1 . many TRBV3-1 TGTGCCAGCAGCCTACATAGGGTGGAGCTCTACAATGAGCAGTTCTTC CASSLHRVELYNEQFF
TRBJ2-5 . many TRBV5-1 TGCGCCAGCAGCTTGGGGGTCGGGTACCCCTACCAAGAGACCCAGTACTTC CASSLGVGYPYQETQYF
TRBJ1-5 . . TRBV18 TGTGCCAGCTCACCACGCCAGGGGAATAGCAATCAGCCCCAGCATTTT CASSPRQGNSNQPQHF
TRBJ2-2 . . TRBV5-1 TGCGCCAGCAGCTTCGGGGGCACCACCGGGGAGCTGTTTTTT CASSFGGTTGELFF
TRBJ2-7 TRBD1 many TRBV20-1 TGCAGTGCTAGAGTTCCAGGGGGTTACGCCTGGGAGCAGTACTTC CSARVPGGYAWEQYF
TRBJ1-2 . many TRBV7-9 TGTGCCAGCAGCTCACGTTACCTTCATACAGAGGTCTATGGCTACACCTTC CASSSRYLHTEVYGYTF
TRBJ1-1 TRBD1 few TRBV7-6 TGTGCCAGCAGCTCGACAGGGTCTGAAGCTTTCTTT CASSSTGSEAFF
TRBJ1-2 . few TRBV28 TGTGCCAGCAGTCCCTTGACAGTCACGGGCTACACCTTC CASSPLTVTGYTF
TRBJ2-3 TRBD2 few TRBV7-2 TGTGCCAGCAAAGCGGGAGTCCACACAGATACGCAGTATTTT CASKAGVHTDTQYF
TRBJ2-7 . . TRBV11-2 TGTGCCAGCAGCTTAGAGGGGGGTCTTAGTTCCTACGAGCAGTACTTC CASSLEGGLSSYEQYF
TRBJ2-1 . many TRBV7-3 TGTGCCAGCAGCTTAAGCAGAAACCTGAACAATGAGCAGTTCTTC CASSLSRNLNNEQFF
TRBJ2-1 . many TRBV28 TGTGCCAGCAGTCCGCCTCTTGGACTCCCCAACAATGAGCAGTTCTTC CASSPPLGLPNNEQFF
TRBJ1-6 . . TRBV6-1 TGTGCCAGCAGTGAAGGGGGCCGAAATTCACCCCTCCACTTT CASSEGGRNSPLHF
TRBJ2-1 TRBD2 . TRBV19 TGTGCCAGTAGTTGGGGACTAGCGGGAGTTGACAATGAGCAGTTCTTC CASSWGLAGVDNEQFF
TRBJ2-7 . few TRBV2 TGTGCCAGCAGCGGTGGGGTGTGGGATTGGCAGTACTTC CASSGGVWDWQYF
TRBJ2-2 . few TRBV30 TGTGCCTGGAGTTCTGTAGGTCGAACCGGGGAGCTGTTTTTT CAWSSVGRTGELFF
TRBJ1-5 TRBD1 many TRBV28 TGTGCCAGCAGTGTCCGGACAGGGGTCAATCAGCCCCAGCATTTT CASSVRTGVNQPQHF
TRBJ2-1 TRBD2 many TRBV5-1 TGCGCCAGCAGCTCGCCGAGACTAGCGGGAGCCAATGAGCAGTTCTTC CASSSPRLAGANEQFF
TRBJ1-2 . few TRBV30 TGTGCCTGGAATGTTAGGAGAGCGCCCTATGGCTACACCTTC CAWNVRRAPYGYTF
TRBJ2-7 TRBD2 once TRBV11-2 TGTGCCAGCAGCTTAGTGACTAGCGGGAGGCCCTACGAGCAGTACTTC CASSLVTSGRPYEQYF
TRBJ2-3 . . TRBV10-3 TGTGCCATCAAAACGGATAGCACAGATACGCAGTATTTT CAIKTDSTDTQYF
TRBJ1-1 . many TRBV28 TGTGCCAGCAATCGGGGGGCGAGAACTGAAGCTTTCTTT CASNRGARTEAFF
TRBJ2-1 TRBD2 few TRBV27 TGTGCCACCAAGGGACTAGCGGGAAGGGAGCAGTTCTTC CATKGLAGREQFF
TRBJ2-7 TRBD1 many TRBV30 TGTGCCTGGGCCACAGGGGGGTATCTTGGGCAGTACTTC CAWATGGYLGQYF
TRBJ2-1 TRBD2 many TRBV27 TGTGCCAGCAGTCCAGTAGCGGGAGCATTCTACAATGAGCAGTTCTTC CASSPVAGAFYNEQFF
TRBJ2-3 TRBD1 . TRBV5-1 TGCGCCAGCAGCTCGGGACAGGGATTTACAGATACGCAGTATTTT CASSSGQGFTDTQYF
TRBJ2-5 TRBD1 . TRBV7-9 TGTGCCAGCAGCAACACAGGGGAAGAGACCCAGTACTTC CASSNTGEETQYF
TRBJ1-1 . many TRBV2 TGTGCCAGCAGTTCGACACCAGGGGCGAACACTGAAGCTTTCTTT CASSSTPGANTEAFF
TRBJ2-1 . many TRBV6-1 TGTGCCAGCAGTTACCAGGGGTCCGCCTACAATGAGCAGTTCTTC CASSYQGSAYNEQFF
TRBJ1-1 . many TRBV30 TGTGCCTGGAGTGTCGGGATGGGCACTGAAGCTTTCTTT CAWSVGMGTEAFF
TRBJ1-4 . many TRBV20-1 TGCAGTGCTAGAGCTTGGACCCCAACTAATGAAAAACTGTTTTTT CSARAWTPTNEKLFF
TRBJ2-7 . many TRBV28 TGTGCCAGCAGCACCAGCGAGACCTACGAGCAGTACTTC CASSTSETYEQYF
TRBJ2-5 . many TRBV27 TGTGCCAGCAGTTCTCCGGACAGTCAAGAGACCCAGTACTTC CASSSPDSQETQYF
TRBJ2-7 . . TRBV27 TGTGCCAGCAGCCCCTCCCCGTCGTACTACGAGCAGTACTTC CASSPSPSYYEQYF
TRBJ2-7 TRBD1 many TRBV6-5 TGTGCCAGCAGTTGGGGGGGACAGGGGGTCTACGAGCAGTACTTC CASSWGGQGVYEQYF
TRBJ1-1 TRBD1 many TRBV12-3/TRBV12-4 TGTGCCAGCAGTGCGGGACAGGGAAGGAACACTGAAGCTTTCTTT CASSAGQGRNTEAFF
TRBJ1-1 . many TRBV24-1 TGTGCCACCAGTGCCTCCCGGGGGACTCAGACTGAAGCTTTCTTT CATSASRGTQTEAFF